The rows below give T cell receptor beta chains drawn from one sample of a study of CD8 T cells in ankylosing spondylitis. TCRdb passed the 5' RACE reads through MiXCR, listing each CDR3 protein once. In the table there are 40,000 to 50,000 distinct CDR3 sequences, 2.7% of which are singletons. Sequencing was performed on blood, either unsorted or a sorted T cell fraction (not recorded which). The receptors derive from a male donor with ankylosing spondylitis or in good health (not recorded which). CDR3s leave out the opening cysteine and the closing phenylalanine or tryptophan. A D gene is named only where the DNA matches it firmly.

D gene	J gene	V gene	CDR3 protein
-	TRBJ2-3	TRBV9	ASSVVGTSTDTQY
-	TRBJ2-2	TRBV9	ASSVAGSWTGELF
TRBD2	TRBJ2-1	TRBV9	ASSVAPGGGYNEQF
-	TRBJ2-1	TRBV9	ASSGAPDPYNEQF
TRBD1	TRBJ1-4	TRBV9	ATSGQGGFEKLL
-	TRBJ2-5	TRBV9	ASSVAPSGGRETQY
-	TRBJ2-3	TRBV9	ASSVRGDTQY
-	TRBJ2-7	TRBV9	ASSVDPQSSYEQY
-	TRBJ2-7	TRBV9	ASSESQVPYEQY
TRBD2	TRBJ2-3	TRBV23-1	ASSQPLLAGGSTDTQY